Listed below are T cell receptor beta chains from one sample, sequenced in a study of T cells after posttransplantation cyclophosphamide. Using immunoSEQ multiplex PCR, the repertoire was profiled, and TCRdb retains in-frame clones only, with some absent. Of 23,000 or so clones listed, roughly nine tenths are singletons. Sequenced material: PBMCs, taken after allogeneic stem cell transplant with posttransplant cyclophosphamide. The receptors come from a female patient aged 30-39 years who received an allogeneic stem cell transplant from an unrelated donor, was CMV-positive, and had no GVHD. Some T cells here may be from the graft donor. CDR3s include the opening cysteine and the closing phenylalanine or tryptophan. A D gene is named only where the DNA matches it firmly. Only some rows state a clone size, as once, few, many or a class for expanded clones.

V gene	clone size	D gene	J gene	CDR3 DNA	CDR3 protein
TRBV6-1	few	TRBD1	TRBJ1-6	TGTGCCAGCAGTTCAGACAGGGGGCTCTCACCCCTCCACTTT	CASSSDRGLSPLHF
TRBV10-3	NA	NA	TRBJ2-7	TGTGCCTCCGGGGTCGGCAGGACCTTGTACGAGCAGTACTTC	CASGVGRTLYEQYF
TRBV7-3	NA	NA	TRBJ2-3	TGTGCCAGCAGCTTAGCGGGGACGGTGGCAGATACGCAGTATTTT	CASSLAGTVADTQYF
TRBV5-1	NA	TRBD1	TRBJ2-3	TGCGCCAGCAGCTGGTTACAGGGGAGCACAGATACGCAGTATTTT	CASSWLQGSTDTQYF
TRBV27	NA	NA	TRBJ2-7	TGTGCCAGCAGTTCAATTCAGGGGGGTCCCTACGAGCAGTACTTC	CASSSIQGGPYEQYF
TRBV15	NA	NA	TRBJ2-5	TGTGCCACCAGCAGGGCGACAGAGCAAGAGACCCAGTACTTC	CATSRATEQETQYF
TRBV18	NA	NA	TRBJ1-2	TGTGCCAGCTCACCTCCGGACTACGGCCTTAACTATGGCTACACCTTC	CASSPPDYGLNYGYTF
TRBV5-6	few	TRBD1	TRBJ1-1	TGTGCCAGCAGGGAAACCGGGACAGCGATGAACACTGAAGCTTTCTTT	CASRETGTAMNTEAFF
TRBV11-1	NA	TRBD1	TRBJ1-6	TGTGCCAGCAGCCACCGGGACAGGGCACAAAATTCACCCCTCCACTTT	CASSHRDRAQNSPLHF
TRBV18	NA	NA	TRBJ2-5	TGTGCCAGCCTTCGAAGGAAAAGTGTGACAGCGAGAGAGACCCAGTACTTC	CASLRRKSVTARETQYF
TRBV15	NA	TRBD2	TRBJ2-7	TGTGCCACCAGCAGAGGTGGGAGACTAGCGGGGGCGTCGCCCTACGAGCAGTACTTC	CATSRGGRLAGASPYEQYF
TRBV6-5	NA	TRBD1	TRBJ1-1	TGTGCCAGCAGTTACGCCCCGGGACAGGGATACACTGAAGCTTTCTTT	CASSYAPGQGYTEAFF
TRBV30	NA	TRBD2	TRBJ2-1	TGTGCCTGGAGTTCTCTAGCGGGGGGGCCCAATGAGCAGTTCTTC	CAWSSLAGGPNEQFF
TRBV6-5	few	TRBD2	TRBJ2-5	TGTGCCAGCAGCCAACTAGCGGGGTTTCACGGCCAGTACTTC	CASSQLAGFHGQYF
TRBV30	NA	NA	TRBJ2-1	TGTGCCTGGAGCATCCTGACAGGTGACAATGAGCAGTTCTTC	CAWSILTGDNEQFF
TRBV28	NA	TRBD1	TRBJ1-2	TGTGCCAGCAGACCCCGGACAGGGGGCGCAGGGTATGGCTACACCTTC	CASRPRTGGAGYGYTF
TRBV7-9	NA	NA	TRBJ1-2	TGTGCCAGCAGCGATCGGACAGTTAACTATGGCTACACCTTC	CASSDRTVNYGYTF
TRBV19	NA	NA	TRBJ1-1	TGTGCCAGTAGTATTTCTGGAGAAGCGTACACTGAAGCTTTCTTT	CASSISGEAYTEAFF
TRBV4-2	NA	NA	TRBJ2-5	TGTGCCAGCAGCCAAGTCGGAAGAAACGGAGGAGAGACCCAGTACTTC	CASSQVGRNGGETQYF
TRBV5-4	NA	NA	TRBJ2-2	TGTGCCAGCAGCTTGGGTCGGGTGAACACCGGGGAGCTGTTTTTT	CASSLGRVNTGELFF
TRBV7-9	NA	TRBD1	TRBJ1-1	TGTGCCAGCAGCACCGGACAGGGGAGCTTAGCTTTCTTT	CASSTGQGSLAFF
TRBV19	NA	NA	TRBJ1-3	TGTGCCAGACCCTATCAGGGAAAAACTGGAAACACCATATATTTT	CARPYQGKTGNTIYF
TRBV19	NA	TRBD1	TRBJ2-1	TGTGCCAGTAGCCGGGACAGGGCTTGGAATGAGCAGTTCTTC	CASSRDRAWNEQFF
TRBV9	NA	TRBD1	TRBJ2-7	TGTGCCAGCAGCGTTGGGTCAGGGGGTTCCTACGAGCAGTACTTC	CASSVGSGGSYEQYF
TRBV7-2	NA	TRBD1	TRBJ2-5	TGTGCCAGCAGCCCAGCGGACAGGGGGCTTTTGGGAGAGACCCAGTACTTC	CASSPADRGLLGETQYF